This T cell receptor (beta chain) is from a study of control samples from healthy donors and cancer patients. Assay: immunoSEQ multiplex PCR; the TCRdb copy retains only in-frame clones and omits some. This table holds some 71,000 clones, around 92% found once. The CDR3 length is 18 residues. The junction had 14 bases not matched to a gene; V was cut back by 0 bases and J by 4 bases. Germline-derived CDR1 and CDR2 are GTSNPN and SVGIG (reference sequence). The sequence came from a man in his 60s with lung cancer. Material for sequencing was PBMCs. The rearrangement links TRBV30 to TRBJ1-3; 8 bases agree with TRBD1. The CDR3 bases are TGTGCCTGGAGTGTACGAGACAGGGGAAGTGTAGCCGGAAACACCATATATTTT. It is translated as CAWSVRDRGSVAGNTIYF.